This TCR beta chain is from a study of T-cell memory formation after mild COVID-19. Overall study: Clustering of TCRs was largely donor specific.

Study conclusions and caveats: There was no confirmation that second-wave clones peaking on day 37 were SARS-CoV-2 specific.

This clonotype was seen a handful of times. Its specificity is unknown. MiXCR was run by TCRdb on the 5' RACE reads, yielding one entry per CDR3 protein. This sample has about 140,000 distinct CDR3 sequences; around 14% occur once, and the top ten carry about 27%. Germline CDR1 reads SGDLS; CDR2 reads YYNGEE. Trimming removed 4 bases from V and 5 bases from J, with 11 bases in between. This CDR3 has 13 amino acids. The V and J genes are TRBV9 and TRBJ2-3, with no clear D. This clonotype originated in an adult woman who had mild COVID-19 (a few samples of this study predate the infection). Cell type and time point are not known. The sequenced material came from PBMCs or a T cell subset sorted from them (not recorded which). CDR3 sequence: CASSPGSLDTQYF. CDR3 coding DNA: TGTGCCAGCAGCCCCGGATCGCTAGATACGCAGTATTTT.